This T cell receptor beta chain was captured by sequencing in a study of blood T cell repertoires in COVID-19. The wider study: Samples came from the United States, Italy and Spain, spanning acute and convalescent COVID-19. The cDNA or gDNA used as material had been derived from T cells, B-cell-depleted T cells, or PBMCs.

The authors' processing: Amplification with reference gene primers provided the estimates of nucleated cell counts. The protocol was immunoSEQ multiplex PCR, while the TCRdb copy is restricted to in-frame clones and leaves out a portion. V and J calls and clone size are copied from that table; D and trimming were computed from the DNA. The sample holds roughly 100,000 clones, around 92% seen once. V was trimmed by 5 bases and J by 1 base, leaving 13 bases between them. Germline values: CDR1 MDHEN, CDR2 SYDVKM. The CDR3 is made up of 15 amino acids. The chain links TRBV28 to TRBJ2-3, with TRBD1 as a possible D gene (5 bases). The receptor's source is a man between 50 and 59 years old with active COVID-19. Material: peripheral blood. CDR3 in amino acids: CASSRTDTRTDTQYF. The CDR3 DNA is TGTGCCAGCAGTCGGACGGACACACGCACAGATACGCAGTATTTT.